This record covers a single T cell receptor beta chain. The CDR3 sequence is 15 residues long. The germline gives CDR1 LNHNV, CDR2 YYDKDF (reference sequence). Losses at the gene ends were 4 bases for V and 0 bases for J; bases not matched to a gene: 3. This record belongs to a study of a mutant IDH1 vaccine in newly diagnosed glioma. Clones were sequenced by immunoSEQ multiplex PCR, and TCRdb holds only the in-frame ones, with some missing. The sample has 40,000 or so clones; roughly 92% are singletons. Described time point: baseline, week 1 (first vaccination visit). Treatment: pre-vaccination baseline after standard-of-care therapy.

The receptor was derived from a man between 18 and 35 years old with glioma. The source material was PBMCs, sampled from a glioma patient treated with radiotherapy, temozolomide or both. The chain carries TRBV15 and TRBJ2-3; 8 nucleotides match TRBD2. CDR3 sequence (DNA): TGTGCCACCAGCAACGGGGGGGCTAGCACAGATACGCAGTATTTT. This sequence encodes CATSNGGASTDTQYF.